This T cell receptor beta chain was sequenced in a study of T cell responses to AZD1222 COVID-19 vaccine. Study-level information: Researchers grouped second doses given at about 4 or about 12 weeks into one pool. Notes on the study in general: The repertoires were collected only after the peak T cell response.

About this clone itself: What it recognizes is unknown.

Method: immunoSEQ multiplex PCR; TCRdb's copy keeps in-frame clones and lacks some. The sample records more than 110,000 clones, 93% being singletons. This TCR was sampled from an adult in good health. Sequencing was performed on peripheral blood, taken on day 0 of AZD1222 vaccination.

In DNA form, the CDR3 reads TGCAGCGTTGAAGACGGCGAAGGGGGCTCCTACGAGCAGTACTTC. Translation: CSVEDGEGGSYEQYF. The V gene is TRBV29-1, the J gene TRBJ2-7, with D perhaps TRBD1 (6 bases). V lost 0 bases to trimming and J lost 0 bases, with 12 bases between them. Germline CDR1 SQVTM, CDR2 ANQGSEA. The CDR3 has 15 residues.